These 5 T cell receptor beta chains came from one sample sequenced in a study of sequential checkpoint blockade in melanoma. Treatment meaning: randomized to nivolumab then ipilimumab (arm A) or the reverse (arm B). This table comes from immunoSEQ multiplex PCR, and its TCRdb copy is limited to in-frame clones, with some not included. The sample lists roughly 1,100 clones; 20% to 25% were seen once. The sequencing here drew on tumor tissue (inferred from file names), taken from a patient given nivolumab and ipilimumab in sequence. These receptors all come from a human donor with melanoma.

This clone was seen at least ten times. This rearrangement joins TRBV7-4 to TRBJ2-1; unclear D gene. The CDR3 is 16 residues long. Trimming pared 8 bases from V and 1 base from J, leaving 18 bases between. CDR1 is SGHVT, CDR2 SQSDAQ, per germline. The CDR3 here is CASDLERTYSYNEQFF. In nucleotides, the CDR3 is TGTGCCAGCGACTTGGAGAGGACCTATTCCTACAATGAGCAGTTCTTC.

The sample holds a few counts of this clone. This rearrangement joins TRBV6-8 to TRBJ2-2, with 9 positions matching TRBD1. The CDR3 runs to 14 residues. J lost 7 bases, V lost 2 bases, and 2 bases had no gene match. Germline V gene sequence: CDR1 MNHGY, CDR2 SAAAGT. The CDR3 spells CASSYTGGGGELFF. Here the CDR3 DNA reads TGTGCCAGCAGTTACACAGGGGGCGGCGGGGAGCTGTTTTTT.

There are a few counts of this clone. This chain uses TRBV15 with TRBJ1-6; no clear D gene. The germline CDR1 and CDR2 sequences are LNHNV and YYDKDF (reference sequence). Trimming shortened V by 2 bases and J by 7 bases, and 15 bases separated the two germline ends. The CDR3 sequence is 16 residues long. As DNA, the CDR3 is TGTGCCACCAGCAGACGGACGGTGGTGTGGAATTCACCCCTCCACTTT. As protein: CATSRRTVVWNSPLHF.

In this sample, this clone is medium-sized (0.01 to 0.1%). This rearrangement joins TRBV11-3 to TRBJ2-3; 10 bases align to TRBD2. The V and J ends lost 1 base and 6 bases, in that order; junction bases with no gene match: 4. There are 15 residues in the CDR3. Germline CDR1 SGHNT, CDR2 YENEEA. CDR3 DNA sequence: TGTGCCAGCAGCTTAGGAGCGGGAGGGTTGGATACGCAGTATTTT. Residues: CASSLGAGGLDTQYF.

By proportion, this clone is medium-sized (0.01 to 0.1%). This sequence joins TRBV11-3 and TRBJ2-1; tentative D call: TRBD2 (5 bases). Germline V CDR1 and CDR2: SGHNT, YENEEA. This CDR3 is 14 amino acids long. Trimming removed 4 bases at V and 6 bases at J, with 13 bases between. The DNA for the CDR3 is TGTGCCAGCAGCTGGCAAGGGAGCGGCAATGAGCAGTTCTTC. It is translated as CASSWQGSGNEQFF.